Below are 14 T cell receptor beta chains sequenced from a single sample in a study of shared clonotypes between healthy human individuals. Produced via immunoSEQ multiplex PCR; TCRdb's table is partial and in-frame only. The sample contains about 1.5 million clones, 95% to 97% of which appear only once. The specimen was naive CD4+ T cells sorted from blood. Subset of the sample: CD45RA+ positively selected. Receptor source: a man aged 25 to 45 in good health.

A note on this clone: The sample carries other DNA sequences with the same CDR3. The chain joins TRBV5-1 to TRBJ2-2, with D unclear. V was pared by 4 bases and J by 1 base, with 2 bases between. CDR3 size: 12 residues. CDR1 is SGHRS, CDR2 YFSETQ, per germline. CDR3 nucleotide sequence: TGCGCCAGCAGCCTGAACACCGGGGAGCTGTTTTTT. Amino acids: CASSLNTGELFF.

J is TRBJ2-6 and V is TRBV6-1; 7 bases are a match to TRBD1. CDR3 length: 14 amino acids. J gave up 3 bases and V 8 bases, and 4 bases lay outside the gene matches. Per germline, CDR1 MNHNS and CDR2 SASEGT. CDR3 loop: CASLQGFGANVLTF. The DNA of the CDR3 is TGTGCCAGCTTACAGGGGTTTGGGGCCAACGTCCTGACTTTC.

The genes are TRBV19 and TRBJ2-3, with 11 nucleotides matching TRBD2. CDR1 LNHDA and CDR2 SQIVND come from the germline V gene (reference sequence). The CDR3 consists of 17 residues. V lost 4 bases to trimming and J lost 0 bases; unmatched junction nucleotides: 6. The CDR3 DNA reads TGTGCCAGTAGTAGCCTAGCGGGAGGAAGAAGCACAGATACGCAGTATTTT. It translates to CASSSLAGGRSTDTQYF.

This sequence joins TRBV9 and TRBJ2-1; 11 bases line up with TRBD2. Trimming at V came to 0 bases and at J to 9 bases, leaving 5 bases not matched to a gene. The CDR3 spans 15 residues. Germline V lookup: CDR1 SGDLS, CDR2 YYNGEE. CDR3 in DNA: TGTGCCAGCAGCGTAGAAGTAGCGGGAGGGTTTGAGCAGTTCTTC. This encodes CASSVEVAGGFEQFF.

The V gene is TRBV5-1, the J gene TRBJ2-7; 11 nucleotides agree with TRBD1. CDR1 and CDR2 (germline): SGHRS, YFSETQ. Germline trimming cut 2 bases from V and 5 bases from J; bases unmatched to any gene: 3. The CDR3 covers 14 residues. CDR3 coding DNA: TGCGCCAGCAGCTTACAGGGACAGGGGGACGAGCAGTACTTC. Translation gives CASSLQGQGDEQYF.

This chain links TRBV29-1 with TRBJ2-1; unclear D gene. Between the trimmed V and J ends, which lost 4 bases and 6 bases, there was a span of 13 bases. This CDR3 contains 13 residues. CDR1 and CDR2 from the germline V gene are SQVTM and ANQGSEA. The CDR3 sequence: CSVALLRVNEQFF. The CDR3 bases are TGCAGCGTTGCCCTCCTAAGGGTCAATGAGCAGTTCTTC.

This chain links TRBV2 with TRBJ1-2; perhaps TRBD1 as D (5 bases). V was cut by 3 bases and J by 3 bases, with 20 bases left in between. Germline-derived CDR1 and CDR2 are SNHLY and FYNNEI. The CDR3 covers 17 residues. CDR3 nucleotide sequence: TGTGCCAGCAGTGATTTGTCCGGGACCCCTTGGGACTATGGCTACACCTTC. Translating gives CASSDLSGTPWDYGYTF.

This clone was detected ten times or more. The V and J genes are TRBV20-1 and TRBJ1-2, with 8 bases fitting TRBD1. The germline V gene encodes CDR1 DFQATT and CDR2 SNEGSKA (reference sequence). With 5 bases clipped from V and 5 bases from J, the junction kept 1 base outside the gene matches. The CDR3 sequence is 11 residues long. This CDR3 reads CSAGTGYGYTF. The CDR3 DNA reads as TGCAGTGCTGGGACAGGTTATGGCTACACCTTC.

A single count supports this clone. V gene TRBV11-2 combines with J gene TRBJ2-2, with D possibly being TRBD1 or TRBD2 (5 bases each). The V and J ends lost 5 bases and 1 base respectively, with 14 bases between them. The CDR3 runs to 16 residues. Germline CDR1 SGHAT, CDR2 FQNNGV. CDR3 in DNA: TGTGCCAGCAGCCCCCCGGGGCGGCGGAACACCGGGGAGCTGTTTTTT. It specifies CASSPPGRRNTGELFF. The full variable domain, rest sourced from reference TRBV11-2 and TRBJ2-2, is EAGVAQSPRYKIIEKRQSVAFWCNPISGHATLYWYQQILGQGPKLLIQFQNNGVVDDSQLPKDRFSAERLKGVDSTLKIQPAKLEDSAVYLCASSPPGRRNTGELFFGEGSRLTVL.

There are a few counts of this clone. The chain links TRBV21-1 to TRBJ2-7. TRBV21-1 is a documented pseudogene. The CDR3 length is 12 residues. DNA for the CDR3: TGTGCCAGCAGCAGTCGCCGCCCCGAGCAGTACTTC. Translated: CASSSRRPEQYF.

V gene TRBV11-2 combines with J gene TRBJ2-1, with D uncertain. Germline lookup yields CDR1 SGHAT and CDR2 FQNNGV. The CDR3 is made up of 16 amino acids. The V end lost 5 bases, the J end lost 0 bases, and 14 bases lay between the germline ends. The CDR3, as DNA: TGTGCCAGCAGCCCTCGTTGGGAAAGCTCCTACAATGAGCAGTTCTTC. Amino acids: CASSPRWESSYNEQFF.

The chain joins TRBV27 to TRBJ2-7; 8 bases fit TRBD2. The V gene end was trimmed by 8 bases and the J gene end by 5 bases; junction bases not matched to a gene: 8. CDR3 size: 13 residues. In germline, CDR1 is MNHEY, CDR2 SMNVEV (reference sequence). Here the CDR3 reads CASVYGRGDEQYF. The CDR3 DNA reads TGTGCCAGCGTTTACGGGAGGGGAGACGAGCAGTACTTC.

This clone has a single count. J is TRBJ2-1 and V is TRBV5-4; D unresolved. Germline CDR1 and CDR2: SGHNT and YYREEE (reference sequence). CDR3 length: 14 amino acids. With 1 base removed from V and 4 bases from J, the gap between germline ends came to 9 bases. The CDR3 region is CASSLRPEYNEQFF. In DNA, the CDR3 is TGTGCCAGCAGCTTGCGTCCCGAGTACAATGAGCAGTTCTTC.

The CDR3 region has the DNA TGTGCCAGTAGTACCAAGACCTTGAACACTGAAGCTTTCTTT. It translates to CASSTKTLNTEAFF. The V and J genes are TRBV19 and TRBJ1-1; D unresolved. V was clipped by 4 bases and J by 0 bases, with 9 bases between them. Germline V gene sequence: CDR1 LNHDA, CDR2 SQIVND (reference sequence). This CDR3 spans 14 amino acids.